These T cell receptor beta chains were read from a single sample in a study of blood T cell repertoires in COVID-19. Method: immunoSEQ multiplex PCR; TCRdb's copy keeps in-frame clones and lacks some. Counted here are 300,000 or so clones, 65% to 85% occurring once; the ten biggest clones make up about 1.2%. The specimen was peripheral blood. These receptors all come from a woman in her 50s with acute or convalescent COVID-19. CDR3s include the opening cysteine and the closing phenylalanine or tryptophan. The D gene is left open where the match is weak. Expanded clones get a size class; other rows say once, few or many, or leave the size out.

cdr3_aa cdr3_nt d_call j_call v_call clone_size
CASLRQGIYEQYF TGTGCCAGCCTAAGACAGGGAATATACGAGCAGTACTTC TRBD1 TRBJ2-7 TRBV2 .
CASSQVPGGAIGNTIYF TGTGCCAGCAGCCAAGTCCCCGGAGGGGCGATTGGAAACACCATATATTTT . TRBJ1-3 TRBV3-1/TRBV3-2 .
CASSHGRRTALHF TGTGCCAGCAGCCATGGGAGGCGTACCGCCCTCCACTTT . TRBJ1-6 TRBV14 few
CASSQRGSRDTQYF TGTGCCAGCTCGCAGCGGGGGTCGCGAGATACGCAGTATTTT TRBD2 TRBJ2-3 TRBV18 .
CASSQGGRDSPLHF TGTGCCAGCAGCCAAGGAGGGAGGGATTCACCCCTCCACTTT . TRBJ1-6 TRBV3-1/TRBV3-2 .
CASSPDSSYNSPLHF TGTGCCAGCAGTCCCGACAGCTCCTATAATTCACCCCTCCACTTT . TRBJ1-6 TRBV3-1/TRBV3-2 .
CASSSSPGQGTSPLHF TGTGCCAGTAGTAGCTCCCCGGGACAGGGTACTTCACCCCTCCACTTT TRBD1 TRBJ1-6 TRBV19 .
CASSVQDNREEKLFF TGTGCCAGCAGCGTACAGGATAACAGGGAGGAAAAACTGTTTTTT . TRBJ1-4 TRBV9 .
CASNTDFPRETQYF TGCGCCAGCAATACGGACTTCCCGCGGGAGACCCAGTACTTC . TRBJ2-5 TRBV5-1 few
CASSEAEGRQGLF TGTGCCAGCAGTGAAGCGGAGGGTCGACAGGGCCTCTTT TRBD1 TRBJ1-1 TRBV6-1 .
CASSLQQGNSGNTIYF TGTGCCAGTAGTCTCCAACAGGGGAACTCTGGAAACACCATATATTTT TRBD1 TRBJ1-3 TRBV19 .
CASSTGTSSYNEQFF TGTGCCAGCAGCACCGGGACTAGCTCCTACAATGAGCAGTTCTTC TRBD2 TRBJ2-1 TRBV7-2 .
CASSFAAGGNYGYTF TGTGCCAGCAGCTTTGCGGCAGGGGGTAACTATGGCTACACCTTC TRBD1 TRBJ1-2 TRBV7-9 .
CAWSKDGGQPQHF TGTGCCTGGAGTAAGGACGGGGGTCAGCCCCAGCATTTT . TRBJ1-5 TRBV30 .
CASSLLGGGGYNEQFF TGTGCCAGCAGCCTTTTAGGAGGGGGCGGCTACAATGAGCAGTTCTTC . TRBJ2-1 TRBV3-1/TRBV3-2 few
CAISEDRGYNSPLHF TGTGCCATCAGTGAGGACAGGGGATATAATTCACCCCTCCACTTT TRBD1 TRBJ1-6 TRBV10-3 .
CASSTREGGGETQYF TGTGCCAGCAGCACCCGGGAAGGGGGTGGCGAGACCCAGTACTTC . TRBJ2-5 TRBV5-4 few
CASSERTGTISTDTQYF TGTGCCAGCAGTGAACGGACAGGCACAATTAGCACAGATACGCAGTATTTT TRBD1 TRBJ2-3 TRBV6-1 .
CASSPVGVAGGSETQYF TGTGCCAGCAGCCCTGTAGGAGTAGCGGGAGGATCGGAGACCCAGTACTTC TRBD2 TRBJ2-5 TRBV9 .
CASSPGGRSPIEAFF TGTGCCAGCAGTCCAGGGGGCAGGTCACCTATCGAAGCTTTCTTT TRBD1 TRBJ1-1 TRBV7-3 .
CASSLRGGSDTIYF TGTGCCAGCAGTCTACGGGGGGGATCGGACACCATATATTTT . TRBJ1-3 TRBV6-5 .
CASSPGAFDQPQHF TGTGCCAGCAGCCCAGGGGCTTTCGATCAGCCCCAGCATTTT . TRBJ1-5 TRBV7-8 .
CASSLNDPGIYGYTF TGTGCCAGCAGTTTAAATGACCCAGGGATCTATGGCTACACCTTC . TRBJ1-2 TRBV27 .